Each of the 2 T cell receptor beta chains below was sequenced from the same sample in a study of blood T cell repertoires in COVID-19. TCRdb keeps only in-frame clones here, not all; method: immunoSEQ multiplex PCR. The table has 20,000 to 30,000 clones, about 71% seen once; the top ten hold 7.3%. Sequencing was carried out using peripheral blood. All receptors come from a man in his 60s with active or convalescent COVID-19.

The V gene is TRBV3-1 (or the pseudogene TRBV3-2), the J gene TRBJ1-2; D unclear. The CDR3 has 11 residues. Germline lookup yields CDR1 LGHDT and CDR2 YNNKEL (reference sequence). V was pared by 7 bases and J by 5 bases, with 8 bases between. This chain's CDR3 is CASNGVYGYTF. CDR3 in DNA: TGTGCCAGCAACGGGGTTTATGGCTACACCTTC.

CDR3: CASSQGPEKLFF. The CDR3 DNA follows: TGTGCCAGCAGCCAGGGGCCTGAAAAACTGTTTTTT. This chain links TRBV25-1 with TRBJ1-4; possible D gene TRBD1, 6 bases. The CDR3 extends over 12 amino acids. Germline CDR1 MGHDK, CDR2 SYGVNS. Trimming left V 6 bases short and J 7 bases short, with 9 bases between.